What follows are 16 T cell receptor beta chains derived from one specimen sequenced in a study of control samples from healthy donors and cancer patients. Produced via immunoSEQ multiplex PCR; TCRdb's table is partial and in-frame only. The sample shows approximately 150,000 clones, more than 85% of them seen only once. The material sequenced was blood. The receptors stem from a man aged 30 to 45 in good health.

The CDR3 region is CASKSGSGGGAGEQYF. The CDR3 bases are TGTGCCAGCAAATCGGGATCAGGCGGGGGGGCTGGGGAGCAGTACTTC. This rearrangement joins TRBV27 to TRBJ2-7, with 9 positions matching TRBD2. The CDR3 consists of 16 residues. Germline values: CDR1 MNHEY, CDR2 SMNVEV (reference sequence). V lost 7 bases, J lost 7 bases, and 17 bases stayed unmatched.

The CDR3 region has the DNA TGCGCCAGCAGAGAGGGGCCAGACACCGGGGAGCTGTTTTTT. Translation: CASREGPDTGELFF. V usage is TRBV10-1 and J usage is TRBJ2-2, with D possibly being TRBD1 or TRBD2 (5 bases each). The CDR3 totals 14 residues. Trimming shortened V by 6 bases and J by 3 bases, and 11 bases separated the two germline ends. Germline V gene lookup returns CDR1 WNHNN and CDR2 SYGVQD (reference sequence).

A note on this clone: The same CDR3 arises from other DNA sequences in this sample as well. The genes are TRBV5-1 and TRBJ2-7; no clear D. Germline CDR1 and CDR2: SGHRS and YFSETQ. This CDR3 has 11 amino acids. V lost 2 bases and J lost 5, with 5 bases in between. CDR3 in amino acids: CASSFRDEQYF. The DNA of the CDR3 is TGCGCCAGCAGCTTTCGGGACGAGCAGTACTTC.

This clone is a singleton in its sample. J is TRBJ2-7 and V is TRBV28; the D is unclear. The germline V gene encodes CDR1 MDHEN and CDR2 SYDVKM. The CDR3 spans 12 residues. With 7 bases removed from V and 6 bases from J, the gap between germline ends came to 13 bases. The CDR3 region has the DNA TGTGCCAGCACCCAGTCAGGTTTCGAGCAGTACTTC. Amino acid sequence: CASTQSGFEQYF.

The chain employs TRBV27 and TRBJ1-6; a possible D gene is TRBD1 (6 bases). CDR1 MNHEY and CDR2 SMNVEV come from the germline V gene (reference sequence). The CDR3 consists of 15 residues. V was trimmed by 10 bases and J by 2 bases, leaving 15 bases between them. The chain's CDR3 is CATRGGNTYNSPLHF. CDR3 in DNA: TGTGCCACCAGAGGGGGGAACACCTATAATTCACCCCTCCACTTT.

The genes are TRBV7-9 and TRBJ2-3; 9 bases align to TRBD2. This CDR3 is built from 16 residues. The V gene's germline CDR1 is SEHNR and CDR2 FQNEAQ (reference sequence). Trimming at V came to 1 base and at J to 0 bases, leaving 2 bases not matched to a gene. CDR3: CASSLGSGGSTDTQYF. In nucleotides, the CDR3 is TGTGCCAGCAGCTTAGGTAGCGGGGGTAGCACAGATACGCAGTATTTT. Based on the CDR3 plus reference TRBV7-9 and TRBJ2-3, the full variable domain is DTGVSQNPRHKITKRGQNVTFRCDPISEHNRLYWYRQTLGQGPEFLTYFQNEAQLEKSRLLSDRFSAERPKGSFSTLEIQRTEQGDSAMYLCASSLGSGGSTDTQYFGPGTRLTVL.

The V and J genes are TRBV29-1 and TRBJ1-2; D gene ambiguous. V was trimmed by 2 bases and J by 0 bases, leaving 7 bases between them. CDR1 SQVTM and CDR2 ANQGSEA come from the germline V gene. This CDR3 spans 13 amino acids. CDR3 nucleotide sequence: TGCAGCGTTGAAACCAAGCCTAACTATGGCTACACCTTC. Translation gives CSVETKPNYGYTF.

The V and J genes are TRBV10-3 and TRBJ1-1, with a possible D match to TRBD1 (5 bases). V shed 0 bases and J shed 9 bases, with 11 bases lying between them. This CDR3 spans 13 amino acids. Germline values: CDR1 ENHRY, CDR2 SYGVKD. CDR3: CAISESDTSKAFF. The CDR3 DNA is TGTGCCATCAGTGAGTCGGACACATCGAAAGCTTTCTTT.

This clone appeared once. The genes are TRBV6-5 and TRBJ2-7; D not resolved. Germline V gene sequence: CDR1 MNHEY, CDR2 SVGAGI. This CDR3 has 15 residues. Trimming took 10 bases from V and 3 from J, leaving 22 bases between them. The CDR3 DNA sequence: TGTGCCAACTTACGCCGGGTCCACATTCACTACGAGCAGTACTTC. This sequence encodes CANLRRVHIHYEQYF.

The chain employs TRBV28 and TRBJ1-6, with D unresolved. This CDR3 is built from 12 residues. Looked up from germline, CDR1 is MDHEN and CDR2 is SYDVKM. V gave up 1 base and J gave up 13 bases, with 8 bases separating them. CDR3 nucleotide sequence: TGTGCCAGCAGTTTATTTAGGAAGCCCCTCCACTTT. It encodes CASSLFRKPLHF.

This rearrangement joins TRBV5-1 to TRBJ1-6; D possibly corresponds to TRBD1 (6 bases). With 4 bases removed from V and 5 bases from J, the gap between germline ends came to 13 bases. The CDR3 is 15 residues long. From germline, CDR1 is SGHRS and CDR2 YFSETQ. In DNA form, the CDR3 reads TGCGCCAGCAGCCCCCCAACAGGGAATAATTCACCCCTCCACTTT. Translation: CASSPPTGNNSPLHF.

This chain uses TRBV6-5 with TRBJ2-3; D call uncertain. V lost 6 bases and J 0 bases, leaving 10 bases between the germline ends. CDR3 size: 14 residues. Germline CDR1 and CDR2: MNHEY and SVGAGI. This CDR3 is CASSRVFSTDTQYF. The CDR3 nucleotides are TGTGCCAGCAGCAGAGTCTTTAGCACAGATACGCAGTATTTT.

Only a few counts were recorded for this clone. This chain links TRBV19 with TRBJ1-2; TRBD1 matches at 7 bases. This CDR3 comprises 13 residues. The V gene end was trimmed by 7 bases and the J gene end by 2 bases; junction bases not matched to a gene: 4. Looked up from germline, CDR1 is LNHDA and CDR2 is SQIVND (reference sequence). The CDR3 loop is CASTLGQNYGYTF. The CDR3 DNA is TGTGCCAGTACCCTGGGACAGAACTATGGCTACACCTTC.

The chain combines TRBV21-1 with TRBJ2-7. TRBV21-1 is a pseudogene locus. This CDR3 has 15 residues. CDR3 in amino acids: CASSGRGASSYEQYF. CDR3 coding DNA: TGTGCCAGCAGCGGAAGGGGGGCCAGCTCCTACGAGCAGTACTTC.

This chain uses TRBV12-5 with TRBJ1-5; 12 positions agree with TRBD1. The CDR3 runs 13 residues. With V trimmed by 9 bases and J by 6 bases, 3 bases remained unmatched. Germline CDR1 is LGHNT and CDR2 is FRNRAP. CDR3 sequence: CASGTGGFQPQHF. The CDR3 nucleotides read TGTGCTAGCGGGACAGGGGGCTTTCAGCCCCAGCATTTT.

This clone showed up just once. This sequence joins TRBV7-9 and TRBJ2-3, with 12 bases identical to TRBD2. J gave up 4 bases and V 5 bases, and 7 bases lay outside the gene matches. Germline V gene data show CDR1 as SEHNR and CDR2 as FQNEAQ (reference sequence). This CDR3 spans 16 amino acids. Here the CDR3 reads CASSQQASGGADTQYF. CDR3 in DNA: TGTGCCAGCAGCCAGCAGGCTAGCGGGGGGGCAGATACGCAGTATTTT.